The 12 T cell receptor beta chains below were found in one sample sequenced in a study of response to subunit inactivated influenza vaccine. TCRdb itself ran the RT-PCR reads through MiXCR, one entry per CDR3 protein. The sample lists around 190,000 distinct CDR3 sequences; around an eighth were seen once. This sample comprised CD8+ T cells sorted from PBMCs, obtained roughly 5 days after vaccination. The receptors were gathered from a man between 50 and 59 years old who received an inactivated influenza vaccine.

There are a few counts of this clonotype. The V and J genes are TRBV7-9 and TRBJ2-1, with D unresolved. CDR1 is SEHNR and CDR2 is FQNEAQ in the germline V gene (reference sequence). V was trimmed by 1 base and J by 0 bases, leaving 7 bases between them. This CDR3 comprises 15 residues. As DNA, the CDR3 is TGTGCCAGCAGCTTAGGCCAGACCTCCTACAATGAGCAGTTCTTC. Protein sequence: CASSLGQTSYNEQFF.

V is TRBV9 and J is TRBJ2-7; 7 nucleotides align to TRBD1. The V segment lost 5 bases and the J segment 2 bases; nucleotides outside the gene matches: 4. CDR3 length equals 13 residues. Germline CDR1 reads SGDLS; CDR2 reads YYNGEE. The CDR3 here is CASSGDRAYEQYF. The CDR3, as DNA: TGTGCCAGCAGTGGAGACAGGGCCTACGAGCAGTACTTC. The full variable domain, completed using reference TRBV9 and TRBJ2-7, is DSGVTQTPKHLITATGQRVTLRCSPRSGDLSVYWYQQSLDQGLQFLIQYYNGEERAKGNILERFSAQQFPDLHSELNLSSLELGDSALYFCASSGDRAYEQYFGPGTRLTVT.

A few counts support this clonotype. The CDR3 does not end in the conserved phenylalanine or tryptophan, so this is likely a read error. The CDR3 region has the DNA TGTGCCAGCAGTTTCGAAGGTAGCGGGGTGCAGTTCTCC. This gives the protein CASSFEGSGVQFS. This sequence joins TRBV12-3 or TRBV12-4 and TRBJ2-1, with TRBD2 matching 8 bases. This CDR3 comprises 13 residues. J gave up 12 bases and V 3 bases, and 7 bases lay outside the gene matches.

This clonotype was observed a few times. This chain uses TRBV6-2 or TRBV6-3 with TRBJ2-3; 9 bases fit TRBD2. CDR1 is MNHEY, CDR2 SVGEGT, per germline. This CDR3 is 16 amino acids long. Germline trimming cut 0 bases from V and 2 bases from J; bases unmatched to any gene: 3. The CDR3 protein is CASSYSGGRATDTQYF. The CDR3 DNA reads as TGTGCCAGCAGTTACTCCGGCGGGAGGGCCACAGATACGCAGTATTTT.

V usage is TRBV20-1 and J usage is TRBJ2-7; 12 bases align to TRBD1. Losses at the gene ends were 3 bases for V and 0 bases for J; bases not matched to a gene: 3. The germline CDR1 and CDR2 sequences are DFQATT and SNEGSKA (reference sequence). The CDR3 has 15 amino acids. The CDR3 loop is CSASGDRGPSYEQYF. In DNA, the CDR3 is TGCAGTGCTAGTGGGGACAGGGGGCCCTCCTACGAGCAGTACTTC.

The chain couples TRBV19 to TRBJ2-1; 7 bases line up with TRBD2. This CDR3 is built from 14 residues. Germline CDR1 and CDR2: LNHDA and SQIVND (reference sequence). V lost 7 bases to trimming and J lost 10 bases; unmatched junction nucleotides: 13. CDR3 in amino acids: CASKSAAWGGEQFF. Written as DNA, the CDR3 is TGTGCCAGTAAATCGGCCGCGTGGGGGGGGGAGCAGTTCTTC.

At least ten counts were recorded for this clonotype. In DNA, the CDR3 is TGTGCCAGCAGCCGACTGGGCGTAGGGACAGGGCCTCAAGAGACCCAGTACTTC. It is translated as CASSRLGVGTGPQETQYF. The chain links TRBV28 to TRBJ2-5; TRBD1 matches at 9 bases. The V segment lost 6 bases and the J segment 2 bases; nucleotides outside the gene matches: 16. The CDR3 runs to 18 residues. Germline CDR1 is MDHEN and CDR2 is SYDVKM.

This clonotype was picked up many times. The chain combines TRBV6-5 with TRBJ2-7; 8 bases are shared with TRBD1. The CDR3 loop spans 14 amino acids. Per the germline V gene, CDR1 is MNHEY and CDR2 is SVGAGI. V dropped 2 bases and J dropped 5; count of bases not matched to a gene: 5. In DNA, the CDR3 is TGTGCCAGCAGTTACCCCGACAGGGGAAACGAGCAGTACTTC. Protein: CASSYPDRGNEQYF.

The CDR3 region has the DNA TGTGCCAGCAGCCCTGGACGTTCTAACTATGGCTACACCTTC. Its translation is CASSPGRSNYGYTF. V usage is TRBV12-3 or TRBV12-4 and J usage is TRBJ1-2; D remains ambiguous. The CDR3 has 14 residues. The V and J ends lost 6 bases and 0 bases respectively, with 11 bases between them.

In this sample, this clonotype turned up a few times. The CDR3: CASSLATTGLEEQFF. CDR3 DNA: TGTGCCAGCAGCTTAGCTACTACAGGGTTGGAGGAGCAGTTCTTC. The chain links TRBV7-2 to TRBJ2-1; possible D gene TRBD1, 6 bases. Trimming stripped 0 bases from V and 10 bases from J, with 16 bases between. The CDR3 covers 15 residues. Germline-derived CDR1 and CDR2 are SGHTA and FQGNSA.

There are a few counts of this clonotype. This chain uses TRBV27 with TRBJ2-7; TRBD2 might be the D (6 bases). The V end was cut by 5 bases, the J end by 2 bases, with 13 bases between. This CDR3 is built from 14 residues. Germline V gene lookup returns CDR1 MNHEY and CDR2 SMNVEV (reference sequence). CDR3 sequence reads: CASSHSGPTYEQYF. CDR3 DNA sequence: TGTGCCAGCAGTCATAGCGGACCGACCTACGAGCAGTACTTC.

The chain employs TRBV4-2 and TRBJ2-1; possible D gene TRBD2, 6 bases. This CDR3 is built from 17 residues. V dropped 1 base and J dropped 3 bases, with 16 bases sitting between them. The V gene's germline CDR1 is LGHNA and CDR2 YNFKEQ. CDR3 nucleotide sequence: TGTGCCAGCAGCCAAGTCGCGGGCGGGGCTATCTACAATGAGCAGTTCTTC. Amino acid sequence: CASSQVAGGAIYNEQFF.